These 16 T cell receptor beta chains were sequenced from one sample in a study of blood T cell repertoires in COVID-19. Assay: immunoSEQ multiplex PCR; the TCRdb copy retains only in-frame clones and omits some. The sample has 200,000 to 250,000 clones, around 81% seen once; the top ten hold about 7.2%. Sample: peripheral blood. The receptors originated from a woman between 65 and 79 years old with acute or convalescent COVID-19.

The V call is TRBV18, the J call TRBJ1-5; 8 bases are shared with TRBD1. Trimming removed 8 bases from V and 4 bases from J; junction bases left unmatched: 7. CDR1 and CDR2 (germline): KGHSH, LQKENI. This CDR3 has 14 amino acids. The CDR3: CASGQGFNNQPQHF. The DNA of the CDR3 is TGTGCCAGCGGACAGGGTTTTAATAATCAGCCCCAGCATTTT.

The chain uses TRBV14 and TRBJ2-7; weak D call: TRBD1 (5 bases). From germline, CDR1 is SGHDN and CDR2 FVKESK. V lost 0 bases and J 5 bases, leaving 11 bases between the germline ends. The CDR3 covers 14 residues. DNA of the CDR3: TGTGCCAGCAGCCAAGACGGGCCAGGGAACGAGCAGTACTTC. Translation gives CASSQDGPGNEQYF.

This chain connects TRBV5-6 to TRBJ2-2; TRBD1 agrees at 7 bases. The junction had 7 bases not matched to a gene; V was cut back by 5 bases and J by 6 bases. In germline, CDR1 is SGHDT, CDR2 YYEEEE. This CDR3 is built from 14 residues. Here the CDR3 DNA reads TGTGCCAGCAGACAGGGGAACGGTCCCGGGGAGCTGTTTTTT. Translating gives CASRQGNGPGELFF.

The gene calls are TRBV2 and TRBJ2-2, with 8 positions matching TRBD2. Germline assignment: CDR1 SNHLY and CDR2 FYNNEI. V gave up 8 bases and J gave up 3 bases; unmatched junction bases: 8. The CDR3 extends over 15 amino acids. Written as DNA, the CDR3 is TGTGCCAGCCAATCGGGAGCGGGGGACACCGGGGAGCTGTTTTTT. The encoded protein is CASQSGAGDTGELFF.

This clone was picked up a small number of times. Given the absence of the conserved phenylalanine or tryptophan at the CDR3 end, a read error is likely. Because the CDR3's place on the DNA is in doubt, the DNA is left out and the CDR3 is given as listed by TCRdb. The rearrangement joins TRBV7-8 to TRBJ1-2; the table calls TRBD1, which could not be checked here. CDR1 and CDR2 (germline): SGHVS, FQNEAQ. The CDR3 region is 12 residues in length, termini included. CDR3 amino acids: CASVLPDRSSFR.

The V gene is TRBV18, the J gene TRBJ2-5, with a weak D call TRBD1 (7 bases). V lost 10 bases to trimming and J lost 5 bases, with 23 bases between them. The CDR3 is 15 amino acids. From germline, CDR1 is KGHSH and CDR2 LQKENI. The DNA of the CDR3 is TGTGCCACCGCCCCGCCAGGGGGGCGCCAGGAGACCCAGTACTTC. Protein product: CATAPPGGRQETQYF. Variable domain in full (rest from reference TRBV18 and TRBJ2-5): NAGVMQNPRHLVRRRGQEARLRCSPMKGHSHVYWYRQLPEEGLKFMVYLQKENIIDESGMPKERFSAEFPKEGPSILRIQQVVRGDSAAYFCATAPPGGRQETQYFGPGTRLLVL.

This chain connects TRBV24-1 to TRBJ2-7; the match to TRBD1 covers 7 bases. Germline V gene lookup returns CDR1 KGHDR and CDR2 SFDVKD. The V gene end was trimmed by 7 bases and the J gene end by 0 bases; junction bases not matched to a gene: 5. This CDR3 has 14 amino acids. This chain's CDR3 is CATRTGTDSYEQYF. For the CDR3, the DNA is TGTGCCACCAGGACCGGGACAGACTCCTACGAGCAGTACTTC.

The rearrangement links TRBV2 to TRBJ2-3, with 15 bases that match TRBD2. There are 17 residues in the CDR3. CDR1 and CDR2 from the germline V gene are SNHLY and FYNNEI. V lost 7 bases to trimming and J lost 1 base; unmatched junction nucleotides: 6. CDR3 DNA sequence: TGTGCCAGCAACGGACTAGCGGGGGGGCGTGGCACAGATACGCAGTATTTT. It codes for CASNGLAGGRGTDTQYF.

The V call is TRBV2, the J call TRBJ2-5; the match to TRBD2 covers 7 bases. Germline lookup yields CDR1 SNHLY and CDR2 FYNNEI. The CDR3 contains 14 residues. V was pared by 3 bases and J by 0 bases, with 1 base of the junction left unmatched. CDR3 in DNA: TGTGCCAGCAGTGAGGGGGGGTACCAAGAGACCCAGTACTTC. Its protein is CASSEGGYQETQYF.

The rearrangement joins TRBV6-4 to TRBJ1-5; TRBD1 aligns across 7 bases. The germline gives CDR1 MRHNA, CDR2 SNTAGT. Losses at the gene ends were 8 bases for V and 3 bases for J; bases not matched to a gene: 4. The CDR3 is 13 amino acids. The CDR3 loop is CASGGTANQPQHF. The CDR3 nucleotides are TGTGCCAGCGGGGGGACAGCCAATCAGCCCCAGCATTTT.

The chain uses TRBV6-6 and TRBJ2-5; 8 bases agree with TRBD1. The germline V gene has CDR1 MNHNY and CDR2 SVGAGI (reference sequence). Trimming cost V 4 bases and J 5 bases; bases outside gene matches: 6. CDR3 length: 14 residues. CDR3 sequence reads: CASSSGQGSETQYF. The DNA of the CDR3 is TGTGCCAGCAGTTCCGGACAGGGAAGCGAGACCCAGTACTTC.

This clone has just one count. Written as DNA, the CDR3 is TGTGCCAGCAGCTCCAAAACAGGGGGTAGGACCTACGAGCAGTACGTC. It encodes CASSSKTGGRTYEQYV. V and J are TRBV5-4 and TRBJ2-7; 8 bases are shared with TRBD1. The germline V gene encodes CDR1 SGHNT and CDR2 YYREEE (reference sequence). J lost 2 bases, V lost 3 bases, and 10 bases had no gene match. The CDR3 consists of 16 residues.

Only one count was recorded for this clone. This sequence joins TRBV6-5 and TRBJ1-1; TRBD1 aligns across 7 bases. Germline V lookup: CDR1 MNHEY, CDR2 SVGAGI. This CDR3 has 13 residues. V lost 5 bases and J lost 3; bases outside the gene matches: 3. The CDR3 nucleotides read TGTGCCAGCAGTAACACAGGGGACACTGAAGCTTTCTTT. It specifies CASSNTGDTEAFF.

The chain is built from TRBV5-8 and TRBJ2-5, with TRBD2 identical over 7 bases. J was trimmed by 4 bases and V by 3 bases; bases with no gene match: 6. CDR1 is SGHTS and CDR2 is YDEGEE in the germline V gene. The CDR3 is 14 amino acids. The CDR3 nucleotides are TGTGCCAGCAGCTCCAGGGAGGGTTCAGAGACCCAGTACTTC. It encodes CASSSREGSETQYF.

DNA of the CDR3: TGTGCCAGCAGTTTCGGACAGCAATATGGCTACACCTTC. This codes for CASSFGQQYGYTF. The chain has TRBV6-6 and TRBJ1-2; possibly TRBD1 for D (6 bases). Germline assignment: CDR1 MNHNY and CDR2 SVGAGI (reference sequence). Between the trimmed V and J ends, which lost 4 bases and 5 bases, there was a span of 11 bases. The CDR3 sequence is 13 residues long.

The V call is TRBV6-5, the J call TRBJ2-7, with TRBD1 as a possible D gene (6 bases). V was cut by 6 bases and J by 2 bases, with 11 bases left in between. Germline values: CDR1 MNHEY, CDR2 SVGAGI. There are 13 residues in the CDR3. The CDR3, as DNA: TGTGCCAGCAGGGCCAGACAGGCCTACGAGCAGTACGTC. As protein: CASRARQAYEQYV.